This entry lists 17 T cell receptor beta chains sequenced from one sample in a study of T cells in women clearing cervical HPV infection. The protocol was immunoSEQ multiplex PCR, while the TCRdb copy is restricted to in-frame clones and leaves out a portion. Here the sample table reports some 30,000 clones. Sequencing used blood buffy coat. The receptors originated from a woman between 18 and 69 years old with a cervical HPV16 infection that either progressed to CIN3+ or cleared (not recorded which).

Of note for this clone: The read comes to an end 3 residues before the CDR3 does, leaving the germline J gene to fill in the end. V is TRBV30 and J is TRBJ1-2; a possible D gene is TRBD1 (5 bases). Germline V gene sequence: CDR1 GTSNPN, CDR2 SVGIG (reference sequence). The CDR3 totals 16 residues. CDR3 region: CAWSILGGAAYNDYTF. The part of the CDR3 DNA that was read is TGTGCCTGGAGCATCTTGGGTGGGGCGGCCTACAATGAC.

About this clone itself: The read gets to within 3 residues of the CDR3 end, and the germline J gene fills in the rest. This sequence joins TRBV6-2 or TRBV6-3 and TRBJ2-2; D is perhaps TRBD2 (7 bases). The germline V gene encodes CDR1 MNHEY and CDR2 SVGEGT. There are 14 residues in the CDR3. The covered CDR3 bases are TGTGCCAGCAAGGGAGGGGGTCATAATTCACCG. Protein: CASKGGGHNSP. The entire CDR3 is CASKGGGHNSPLFF.

CDR3 bases read: TGCGCCAGCAGCTTGACTAGCGGGGGGGAAGAGACC. This gives the protein CASSLTSGGEET. The full CDR3 protein is CASSLTSGGEETQYF. This chain joins TRBV5-1 and TRBJ2-5; 13 positions agree with TRBD2. The read terminates 3 residues ahead of where the CDR3 ends, so the germline J gene completes it. Germline V lookup: CDR1 SGHRS, CDR2 YFSETQ. The CDR3 is made up of 15 amino acids. With 1 base clipped from V and 3 bases from J, the junction kept 0 bases outside the gene matches.

A remark on this clone: Read sequence stops 3 residues before the CDR3 end, and the germline J gene provides the missing end. The J gene is TRBJ2-3, the V gene TRBV12-3 or TRBV12-4; the match to TRBD2 covers 11 bases. Losses at the gene ends were 3 bases for V and 1 base for J; bases not matched to a gene: 3. The length of the CDR3 is 16 residues. The chain's CDR3 is CASSFSGRAGTDTQYF. The covered CDR3 bases are TGTGCCAGCAGTTTTAGCGGGAGGGCCGGCACAGATACG.

With regard to this clone: Germline and junction disagree at one end, which may indicate a read error. The read ends 3 residues early relative to the CDR3; the germline J gene fills the gap. The chain combines TRBV4-2 with TRBJ2-2; tentative D call: TRBD1 (5 bases). Germline V lookup: CDR1 LGHNA, CDR2 YNFKEQ. CDR3 length: 16 residues. CDR3 DNA (partial): TGCGCCAGCAGCCGAATGGGGCCCCCGAACACCGGGGAG. It yields the protein CASSRMGPPNTGE. The complete CDR3 protein is CASSRMGPPNTGELFF.

The CDR3 DNA, read in part, is TGTGCCAGCAGTTCCAGGGGGCCGACTAATGAAAAA. Translated, it gives CASSSRGPTNEK. The full CDR3 reads CASSSRGPTNEKLFF. The chain is built from TRBV28 and TRBJ1-4, with 8 bases aligning to TRBD1. Read data end 3 residues before the CDR3 end; the end is taken from the germline J gene. The junction had 3 bases not matched to a gene; V was cut back by 4 bases and J by 2 bases. Germline lookup yields CDR1 MDHEN and CDR2 SYDVKM. CDR3 length: 15 residues.

Comment on this clone: Read data end 3 residues before the CDR3 end; the end is taken from the germline J gene. V and J are TRBV12-5 and TRBJ1-5; tentatively, D is TRBD1 (6 bases). V lost 2 bases and J 1 base, leaving 9 bases between the germline ends. The CDR3 spans 15 residues. CDR1 LGHNT and CDR2 FRNRAP come from the germline V gene. The CDR3 loop reads CASGLPQGSNQPQHF. The DNA read from the CDR3 is TGTGCTAGTGGTTTGCCGCAGGGGAGCAATCAGCCC.

With regard to this clone: The read comes to an end 3 residues before the CDR3 does, leaving the germline J gene to fill in the end. The chain couples TRBV7-9 to TRBJ2-7; 10 nucleotides agree with TRBD2. Germline-derived CDR1 and CDR2 are SEHNR and FQNEAQ (reference sequence). With V trimmed by 5 bases and J by 6 bases, 7 bases remained unmatched. The CDR3 loop spans 14 amino acids. The sequenced CDR3 bases are TGTGCCAGCAGCGAGCTAGCGGGGGTTCTCGAG. Translating gives CASSELAGVLE. The whole CDR3 region reads CASSELAGVLEQYF.

A word on this clone: The read falls 3 residues short of the CDR3 end, and the missing part is taken from the germline J gene. The chain carries TRBV18 and TRBJ2-6; 9 nucleotides match TRBD1. The V gene's germline CDR1 is KGHSH and CDR2 LQKENI. The V gene end was trimmed by 6 bases and the J gene end by 0 bases; junction bases not matched to a gene: 6. The CDR3 is made up of 17 amino acids. CDR3 loop: CASSGTGTSSGANVLTF. The covered CDR3 bases are TGTGCCAGCTCCGGGACAGGGACCAGCTCTGGGGCCAACGTC.

As for this clone: The read terminates 3 residues before the CDR3 end, so the remaining end is supplied by the germline J gene. This chain joins TRBV20-1 and TRBJ2-7, with 8 bases fitting TRBD2. With V trimmed by 5 bases and J by 6 bases, 15 bases remained unmatched. Per the germline V gene, CDR1 is DFQATT and CDR2 is SNEGSKA (reference sequence). The CDR3 sequence is 15 residues long. The sequenced CDR3 bases are TGCAGTGCTGTCTCCGGGAGCATAGCGGGGTCCGAG. Translated, it gives CSAVSGSIAGSE. The CDR3 in its entirety is CSAVSGSIAGSEQYF.

On this clone itself: The read comes to an end 3 residues before the CDR3 does, leaving the germline J gene to fill in the end. J is TRBJ2-7 and V is TRBV9, with 8 nucleotides matching TRBD2. CDR1 is SGDLS, CDR2 YYNGEE, per germline. The CDR3 consists of 16 residues. V gave up 4 bases and J gave up 1 base; unmatched junction bases: 10. CDR3 sequence reads: CASSPRYSGDSYEQYF. The sequenced CDR3 bases are TGTGCCAGCAGCCCCCGATATAGCGGGGATTCCTACGAG.

Remarks on this clone: The read ends 3 residues before the CDR3 terminus; that terminus is restored from the germline J gene. The J gene is TRBJ1-5, the V gene TRBV5-1, with 10 nucleotides matching TRBD1. Per germline, CDR1 SGHRS and CDR2 YFSETQ. The V gene end was trimmed by 4 bases and the J gene end by 3 bases; junction bases not matched to a gene: 4. This CDR3 is built from 15 residues. The sequenced part of the CDR3 DNA is TGCGCCAGCAGCATGGGGACAGGGGTCAATCAGCCC. The encoded protein is CASSMGTGVNQP. The complete CDR3 reads CASSMGTGVNQPQHF.

With regard to this clone: Read coverage stops 3 residues before the CDR3 terminus; the germline J gene supplies the remainder. Other nucleotide sequences in the sample specify the same CDR3. The J gene is TRBJ2-1, the V gene TRBV5-1; tentative D call: TRBD2 (6 bases). The V gene's germline CDR1 is SGHRS and CDR2 YFSETQ. The CDR3 spans 13 residues. Trimming stripped 1 base from V and 6 bases from J, with 8 bases between. CDR3 bases read: TGCGCCAGCAGCTTGACTAGCAGCAATGAG. Amino acids: CASSLTSSNE. From start to end, the CDR3 is CASSLTSSNEQFF. Using reference TRBV5-1 and TRBJ2-1 for the parts outside the CDR3, the full variable domain is KAGVTQTPRYLIKTRGQQVTLSCSPISGHRSVSWYQQTPGQGLQFLFEYFSETQRNKGNFPGRFSGRQFSNSRSEMNVSTLELGDSALYLCASSLTSSNEQFFGPGTRLTVL.

The CDR3 bases that were read are TGTGCCAGCAGTGCTATAACCTCTGGGGCCAACGTC. The encoded protein is CASSAITSGANV. The CDR3, in full, reads CASSAITSGANVLTF. V is TRBV2 and J is TRBJ2-6; no definite D call. The CDR3 goes on 3 residues after the read ends, and that part is filled in from the germline J gene. The V end lost 4 bases, the J end lost 0 bases, and 7 bases lay between the germline ends. The CDR3 extends over 15 amino acids. Germline V gene data show CDR1 as SNHLY and CDR2 as FYNNEI.

As concerns this clone: The CDR3 end falls 3 residues outside the read, so it is completed with the germline J gene. The rearrangement joins TRBV12-3 or TRBV12-4 to TRBJ2-1; possibly TRBD1 or TRBD2 for D (5 bases each). Between the trimmed V and J ends, which lost 3 bases and 8 bases, there was a span of 11 bases. The CDR3 has 13 residues. The sequenced part of the CDR3 DNA is TGTGCCAGCAGTTTCAGAGGGGCTGATGAG. Its protein is CASSFRGADE. The entire CDR3 protein reads CASSFRGADEQFF.

About this clone: The observed sequence ends 3 residues before the CDR3 terminus, with the missing tail filled in from the germline J gene. This chain links TRBV11-3 with TRBJ2-7; 7 bases map to TRBD1. Germline V gene sequence: CDR1 SGHNT, CDR2 YENEEA. The CDR3 loop spans 14 amino acids. The V and J ends lost 3 bases and 0 bases, in that order; junction bases with no gene match: 2. CDR3 DNA, as far as it was read: TGTGCCAGCAGCTTCGGACAGGACTCCTACGAG. Its protein product is CASSFGQDSYE. The entire CDR3 protein is CASSFGQDSYEQYF.

In regard to this clone: Coverage ceases 3 residues before the CDR3 finishes, and the germline J gene fills in the end. This chain uses TRBV19 with TRBJ2-1, with D possibly being TRBD1 (6 bases). V was clipped by 5 bases and J by 8 bases, with 10 bases between them. Germline assignment: CDR1 LNHDA and CDR2 SQIVND (reference sequence). The CDR3 extends over 12 amino acids. Here the CDR3 reads CASSVQGHEQFF. The part of the CDR3 DNA that was read is TGTGCCAGTAGTGTACAGGGCCATGAG.